In this sample, the clone carrying this T cell receptor (beta chain) turned up a few times. Its antigen is unidentified. This CDR3 region has 15 residues. Per the germline V gene, CDR1 is LNHDA and CDR2 is SQIVND (reference sequence). V was cut by 10 bases and J by 0 bases, with 16 bases left in between. The data were taken from a study of Ad26.COV2.S vaccination and SARS-CoV-2 variants. Study context: Administration of Ad26.COV2.S was intramuscular, either once or twice 56 days apart. Notes on the study in general: Compared with placebo recipients, vaccine recipients had higher spike-specific TCR breadth.

Sample treatment: roughly 20 received Ad26.COV2.S at low or high dose, single or two shots; about 5 received placebo; per-sample allocation not given. Sampling occurred on day 63 after the first vaccine or placebo injection. The assay was immunoSEQ multiplex PCR, and TCRdb's table has in-frame clones only and misses some. This repertoire shows about 480,000 clones, roughly 85% found once; its top ten account for roughly 12%. Sequences were derived from peripheral blood, sampled in a trial of Ad26.COV2.S vaccine versus placebo. The TCR comes from a person aged 18-60 years who received the Ad26.COV2.S COVID-19 vaccine or a placebo. V gene TRBV19 combines with J gene TRBJ1-3, with a weak D call TRBD1 (6 bases). The CDR3 here is CATQQGLSSGNTIYF. The DNA of the CDR3 is TGTGCCACCCAACAGGGCCTTTCCTCTGGAAACACCATATATTTT. Full variable domain (outside the CDR3, taken from reference TRBV19 and TRBJ1-3): DGGITQSPKYLFRKEGQNVTLSCEQNLNHDAMYWYRQDPGQGLRLIYYSQIVNDFQKGDIAEGYSVSREKKESFPLTVTSAQKNPTAFYLCATQQGLSSGNTIYFGEGSWLTVV.